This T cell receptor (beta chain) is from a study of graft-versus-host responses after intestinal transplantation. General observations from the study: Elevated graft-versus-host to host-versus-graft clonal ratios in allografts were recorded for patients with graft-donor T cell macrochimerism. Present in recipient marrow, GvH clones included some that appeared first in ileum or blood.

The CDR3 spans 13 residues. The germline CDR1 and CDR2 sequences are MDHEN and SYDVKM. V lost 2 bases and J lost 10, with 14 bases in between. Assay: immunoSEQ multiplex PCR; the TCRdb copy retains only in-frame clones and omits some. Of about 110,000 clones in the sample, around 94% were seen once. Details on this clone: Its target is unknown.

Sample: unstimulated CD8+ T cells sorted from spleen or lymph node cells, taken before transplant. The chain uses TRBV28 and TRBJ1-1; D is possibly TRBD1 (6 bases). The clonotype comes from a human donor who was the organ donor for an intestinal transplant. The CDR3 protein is CASSLQGREGAFF. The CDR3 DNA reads TGTGCCAGCAGTTTACAGGGGAGGGAGGGAGCTTTCTTT.